Presented here are 14 T cell receptor beta chains from one specimen sequenced in a study of T cell responses to AZD1222 COVID-19 vaccine. Libraries were prepared by immunoSEQ multiplex PCR; TCRdb keeps only in-frame clonotypes and omits some of them. This table holds some 100,000 clones, roughly 84% found once. The sample in question was peripheral blood, obtained on day 0 of AZD1222 vaccination. These receptor sequences come from an adult in good health.

The chain couples TRBV2 to TRBJ2-7; either TRBD1 or TRBD2 may fit D (6 bases each). Trimming took 4 bases from V and 2 from J, leaving 15 bases between them. Germline assignment: CDR1 SNHLY and CDR2 FYNNEI. This CDR3 contains 15 residues. The CDR3 DNA is TGTGCCAGCAGTGCGGAGGGGGGCGGGACCTACGAGCAGTACTTC. Encoded protein: CASSAEGGGTYEQYF.

The V call is TRBV6-2 or TRBV6-3, the J call TRBJ2-2; no reliable D call. The CDR3 has 16 amino acids. V was clipped by 0 bases and J by 1 base, with 9 bases between them. CDR1 and CDR2 from the germline V gene are MNHEY and SVGEGT. Written as DNA, the CDR3 is TGTGCCAGCAGTTACTCGAGGCGCTTGAACACCGGGGAGCTGTTTTTT. This sequence encodes CASSYSRRLNTGELFF.

The chain is built from TRBV27 and TRBJ1-6, with a possible D match to TRBD1 (6 bases). CDR1 and CDR2 (germline): MNHEY, SMNVEV (reference sequence). The CDR3 is 15 residues long. Between the trimmed V and J ends, which lost 6 bases and 9 bases, there was a span of 18 bases. The CDR3 region is CASSPAGGRGSPLHF. CDR3 nucleotide sequence: TGTGCCAGCAGCCCCGCCGGGGGGCGGGGTTCACCCCTCCACTTT.

V is TRBV9 and J is TRBJ2-3; 10 nucleotides match TRBD2. V shed 3 bases and J 4 bases; nucleotides not matched to a gene: 8. CDR1 and CDR2 from the germline V gene are SGDLS and YYNGEE. The CDR3 consists of 16 residues. The CDR3 here is CASSALAGVGPDTQYF. CDR3 coding DNA: TGTGCCAGCAGCGCCCTAGCGGGAGTAGGCCCAGATACGCAGTATTTT.

The chain is built from TRBV7-3 and TRBJ1-2; the match to TRBD1 covers 7 bases. The germline gives CDR1 SGHTA, CDR2 FQGTGA. With 5 bases clipped from V and 9 bases from J, the junction kept 21 bases outside the gene matches. There are 17 residues in the CDR3. CDR3 sequence: CASSRIRQGLREKRYTF. As DNA, the CDR3 is TGTGCCAGCAGCCGAATCAGACAGGGCCTAAGGGAGAAACGCTACACCTTC.

The V gene is TRBV13, the J gene TRBJ2-5; D not resolved. The CDR3 extends over 14 amino acids. Germline V gives CDR1 PRHDT, CDR2 FYEKMQ (reference sequence). V was trimmed by 0 bases and J by 2 bases, leaving 7 bases between them. The CDR3 DNA reads TGTGCCAGCAGCTTAGGGAGGCTACAAGAGACCCAGTACTTC. As protein: CASSLGRLQETQYF.

The rearrangement links TRBV5-1 to TRBJ2-5, with a possible D match to TRBD1 (6 bases). This CDR3 region has 15 residues. The V end was cut by 4 bases, the J end by 3 bases, with 16 bases between. Germline assignment: CDR1 SGHRS and CDR2 YFSETQ. The CDR3 DNA is TGCGCCAGCAGCCCAGTCGCAGGGGACAAAGAGACCCAGTACTTC. It encodes CASSPVAGDKETQYF.

V and J are TRBV11-2 and TRBJ1-2; no clear D gene. CDR1 is SGHAT and CDR2 is FQNNGV in the germline V gene. The CDR3 consists of 13 residues. Trimming left V 3 bases short and J 8 bases short, with 13 bases between. The CDR3 nucleotides read TGTGCCAGCAGCTTCGATCGGGTAGACGGCTACACCTTC. Its translation is CASSFDRVDGYTF.

The CDR3 DNA is TGTGCCAGCAGCCTAGCCCTCATATCGAACTATGGCTACACCTTC. This gives the protein CASSLALISNYGYTF. The genes are TRBV28 and TRBJ1-2, with D unclear. The CDR3 extends over 15 amino acids. Per germline, CDR1 MDHEN and CDR2 SYDVKM. V was clipped by 6 bases and J by 2 bases, with 16 bases between them.

This rearrangement joins TRBV11-2 to TRBJ2-1; 8 nucleotides align to TRBD1. Germline V gene lookup returns CDR1 SGHAT and CDR2 FQNNGV. With 5 bases clipped from V and 2 bases from J, the junction kept 5 bases outside the gene matches. The CDR3 extends over 15 amino acids. The CDR3 DNA sequence: TGTGCCAGCAGCGAAGACAGGGGCCCCTACAATGAGCAGTTCTTC. It is translated as CASSEDRGPYNEQFF.

This chain joins TRBV11-2 and TRBJ1-6; D perhaps matches TRBD1 (5 bases). V shed 8 bases and J shed 2 bases, with 13 bases lying between them. This CDR3 is 15 amino acids long. Germline CDR1 reads SGHAT; CDR2 reads FQNNGV. CDR3 in DNA: TGTGCCAGCGGTACGGGGGAACCCTATAATTCACCCCTCCACTTT. Translated: CASGTGEPYNSPLHF.

The V gene is TRBV28, the J gene TRBJ2-3, with TRBD2 matching over 16 bases. V trimming: 4 bases; J trimming: 2 bases; junction bases outside the gene matches: 3. This CDR3 spans 17 amino acids. In germline, CDR1 is MDHEN, CDR2 SYDVKM. CDR3: CASSSGTSGRATDTQYF. The CDR3, as DNA: TGTGCCAGCAGTTCGGGGACTAGCGGGAGGGCCACAGATACGCAGTATTTT.

V is TRBV6-1 and J is TRBJ1-2, with no clear D. CDR3 length: 15 residues. Germline CDR1 MNHNS, CDR2 SASEGT. Trimming pared 3 bases from V and 8 bases from J, leaving 19 bases between. The CDR3 sequence: CASSEAGGRLGGYTF. In nucleotides, the CDR3 is TGTGCCAGCAGTGAGGCCGGAGGACGGCTGGGGGGCTACACCTTC.

The gene calls are TRBV30 and TRBJ1-5; TRBD1 agrees at 7 bases. The V segment lost 0 bases and the J segment 6 bases; nucleotides outside the gene matches: 17. The CDR3 has 18 amino acids. Per the germline V gene, CDR1 is GTSNPN and CDR2 is SVGIG (reference sequence). The CDR3 is CAWSVQVTGDLLGQPQHF. The CDR3 DNA follows: TGTGCCTGGAGTGTACAAGTAACAGGGGATCTCCTCGGTCAGCCCCAGCATTTT.